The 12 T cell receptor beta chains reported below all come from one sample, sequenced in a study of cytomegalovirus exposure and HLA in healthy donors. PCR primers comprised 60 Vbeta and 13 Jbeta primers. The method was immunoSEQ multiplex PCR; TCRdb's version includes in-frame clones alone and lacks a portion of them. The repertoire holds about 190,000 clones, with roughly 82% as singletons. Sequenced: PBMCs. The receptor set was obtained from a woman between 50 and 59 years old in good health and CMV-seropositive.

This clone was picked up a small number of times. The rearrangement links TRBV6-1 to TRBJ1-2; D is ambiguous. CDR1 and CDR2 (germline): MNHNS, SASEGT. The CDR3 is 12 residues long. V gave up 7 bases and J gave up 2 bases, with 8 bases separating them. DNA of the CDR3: TGTGCCAGCAACGGGGTGAACTATGGCTACACCTTC. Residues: CASNGVNYGYTF.

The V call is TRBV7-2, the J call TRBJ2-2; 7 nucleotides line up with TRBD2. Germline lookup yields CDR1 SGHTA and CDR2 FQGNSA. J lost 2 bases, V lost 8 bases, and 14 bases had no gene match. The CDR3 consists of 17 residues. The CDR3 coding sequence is TGTGCCAGCGGGGATACGACTAGCACACAAAACACCGGGGAGCTGTTTTTT. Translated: CASGDTTSTQNTGELFF.

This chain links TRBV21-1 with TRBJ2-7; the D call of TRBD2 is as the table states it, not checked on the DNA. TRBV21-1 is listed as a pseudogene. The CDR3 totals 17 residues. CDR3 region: CASSKGFQRGFSYEQYF. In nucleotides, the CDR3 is TGTGCCAGCAGCAAAGGATTCCAGCGGGGCTTTTCCTACGAGCAGTACTTC.

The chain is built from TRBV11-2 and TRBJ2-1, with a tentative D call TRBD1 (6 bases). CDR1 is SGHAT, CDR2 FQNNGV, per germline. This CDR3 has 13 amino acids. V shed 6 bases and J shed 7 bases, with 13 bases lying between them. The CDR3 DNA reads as TGTGCCAGCAGGCCCCCAAGGGGGAATGAGCAGTTCTTC. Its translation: CASRPPRGNEQFF.

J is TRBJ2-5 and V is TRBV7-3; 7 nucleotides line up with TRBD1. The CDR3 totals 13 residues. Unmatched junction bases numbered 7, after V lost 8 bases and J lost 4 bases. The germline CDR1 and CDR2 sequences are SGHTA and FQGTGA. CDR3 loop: CASGSGQRETQYF. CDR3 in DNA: TGTGCCAGCGGCTCGGGACAGCGAGAGACCCAGTACTTC.

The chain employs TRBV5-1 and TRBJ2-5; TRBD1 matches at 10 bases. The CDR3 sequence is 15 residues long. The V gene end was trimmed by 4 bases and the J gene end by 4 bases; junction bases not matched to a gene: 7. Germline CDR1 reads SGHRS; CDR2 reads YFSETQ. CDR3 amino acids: CASSPGTGEIETQYF. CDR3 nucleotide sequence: TGCGCCAGCAGCCCTGGGACAGGGGAGATAGAGACCCAGTACTTC.

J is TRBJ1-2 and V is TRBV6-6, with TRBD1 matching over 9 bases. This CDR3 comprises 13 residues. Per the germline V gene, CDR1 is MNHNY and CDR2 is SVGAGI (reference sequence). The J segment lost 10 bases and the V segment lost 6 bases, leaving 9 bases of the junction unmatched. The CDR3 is CASSPARTGDYTF. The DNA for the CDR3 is TGTGCCAGCAGCCCCGCTCGGACAGGGGACTACACCTTC.

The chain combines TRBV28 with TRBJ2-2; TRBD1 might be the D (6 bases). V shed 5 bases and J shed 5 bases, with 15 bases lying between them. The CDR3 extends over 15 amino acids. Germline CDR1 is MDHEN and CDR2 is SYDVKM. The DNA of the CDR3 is TGTGCCAGCAGTCGGACAGTGGCACGGACCGGGGAGCTGTTTTTT. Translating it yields CASSRTVARTGELFF.

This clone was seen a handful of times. The CDR3 region has the DNA TGTGCCAGCAGTTCGCCGCACGGAGGAGATACGCAGTATTTT. Amino acids: CASSSPHGGDTQYF. The gene calls are TRBV28 and TRBJ2-3, with a weak D call TRBD2 (5 bases). This CDR3 contains 14 residues. Germline V lookup: CDR1 MDHEN, CDR2 SYDVKM. V was shortened by 4 bases and J by 5 bases, with 13 bases between the two germline ends.

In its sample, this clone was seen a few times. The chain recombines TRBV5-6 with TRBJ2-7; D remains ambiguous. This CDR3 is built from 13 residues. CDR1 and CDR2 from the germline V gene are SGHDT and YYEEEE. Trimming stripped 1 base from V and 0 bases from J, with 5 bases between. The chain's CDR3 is CASSLYSSYEQYF. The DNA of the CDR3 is TGTGCCAGCAGCTTGTACAGCTCCTACGAGCAGTACTTC.

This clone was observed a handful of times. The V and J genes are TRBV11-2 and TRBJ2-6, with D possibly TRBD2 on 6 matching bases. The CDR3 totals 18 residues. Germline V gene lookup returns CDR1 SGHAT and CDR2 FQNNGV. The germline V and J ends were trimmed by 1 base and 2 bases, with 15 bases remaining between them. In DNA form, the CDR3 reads TGTGCCAGCAGCTTAGGAGAGGGGCGGGGTACTGGGGCCAACGTCCTGACTTTC. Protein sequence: CASSLGEGRGTGANVLTF.

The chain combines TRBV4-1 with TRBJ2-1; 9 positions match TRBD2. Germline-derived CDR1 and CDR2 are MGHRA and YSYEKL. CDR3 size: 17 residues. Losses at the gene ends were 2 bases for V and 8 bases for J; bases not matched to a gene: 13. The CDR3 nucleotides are TGCGCCAGCAGCCAAAAGTTCGGCGGGGGGGGCGACCATGAGCAGTTCTTC. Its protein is CASSQKFGGGGDHEQFF.